This T cell receptor (beta chain) is from a study of control samples from healthy donors and cancer patients. Assay: immunoSEQ multiplex PCR; the TCRdb copy retains only in-frame clones and omits some. The data hold about 230,000 clones, with roughly 80% observed a single time. CDR3 length equals 15 residues. CDR1 and CDR2 (germline): MGHRA, YSYEKL. On this clone: One junction end disagrees with the germline gene, perhaps due to a read error. Other DNA sequences in the sample encode the same CDR3.

The source is a woman aged 55-70 years with lung cancer. The source material was PBMCs. J is TRBJ1-5 and V is TRBV4-1; D perhaps matches TRBD1 (6 bases). The CDR3 bases are TGCGCCAGCAGCCCCCTGGGGGCTAGCAATCAGCCTCAGCATTTC. Translation: CASSPLGASNQPQHF.